These 12 T cell receptor beta chains share one sample of origin, sequenced in a study of cytomegalovirus exposure and HLA in healthy donors. This PCR relied on a set of 60 Vbeta primers and 13 Jbeta primers. Measured with immunoSEQ multiplex PCR; TCRdb has only the in-frame clones, and not every one. The sample consists of about 140,000 clones, more than 75% of them appearing once. The sample comprised PBMCs. The receptors here all came from a female donor in good health and CMV-seronegative.

The chain has TRBV4-1 and TRBJ2-7, with unresolved D. The CDR3 has 13 amino acids. The V end lost 1 base, the J end lost 3 bases, and 7 bases lay between the germline ends. Germline V gene lookup returns CDR1 MGHRA and CDR2 YSYEKL. DNA for the CDR3: TGCGCCAGCAGCCAAGGCAGAAACTACGAGCAGTACTTC. Protein product: CASSQGRNYEQYF.

The rearrangement uses TRBV5-1 and TRBJ2-7; D unclear. Germline V gene data show CDR1 as SGHRS and CDR2 as YFSETQ. The CDR3 is 13 amino acids. Trimming took 1 base from V and 1 from J, leaving 6 bases between them. CDR3 coding DNA: TGCGCCAGCAGCTTGTTAGCTTCCTACGAGCAGTACTTC. Its protein is CASSLLASYEQYF. Using reference TRBV5-1 and TRBJ2-7 for the parts outside the CDR3, the full variable domain is KAGVTQTPRYLIKTRGQQVTLSCSPISGHRSVSWYQQTPGQGLQFLFEYFSETQRNKGNFPGRFSGRQFSNSRSEMNVSTLELGDSALYLCASSLLASYEQYFGPGTRLTVT.

J is TRBJ2-5 and V is TRBV19; perhaps TRBD2 as D (5 bases). V was cut by 4 bases and J by 4 bases, with 13 bases left in between. The CDR3 runs to 14 residues. The germline V gene has CDR1 LNHDA and CDR2 SQIVND (reference sequence). The CDR3 DNA reads TGTGCCAGTAGTACCCGGGGTAGCCGAGAGACCCAGTACTTC. It codes for CASSTRGSRETQYF.

The gene calls are TRBV30 and TRBJ2-1, with D possibly TRBD2 on 5 matching bases. This CDR3 has 14 residues. Between the trimmed V and J ends, which lost 4 bases and 0 bases, there was a span of 10 bases. From germline, CDR1 is GTSNPN and CDR2 SVGIG (reference sequence). CDR3: CAWMGSSSYNEQFF. The CDR3 region has the DNA TGTGCCTGGATGGGGAGTAGCTCCTACAATGAGCAGTTCTTC.

This chain connects TRBV15 to TRBJ1-6; 7 nucleotides match TRBD1. The V gene end was trimmed by 4 bases and the J gene end by 7 bases; junction bases not matched to a gene: 7. There are 15 residues in the CDR3. Germline-derived CDR1 and CDR2 are LNHNV and YYDKDF (reference sequence). For the CDR3, the DNA is TGTGCCACCAGCACCGGGACAGTACAAAATTCACCCCTCCACTTT. Translated: CATSTGTVQNSPLHF.

The chain has TRBV19 and TRBJ1-5; D uncertain. The CDR3 has 16 residues. Germline lookup yields CDR1 LNHDA and CDR2 SQIVND (reference sequence). Between the trimmed V and J ends, which lost 5 bases and 0 bases, there was a span of 14 bases. Here the CDR3 reads CASSYEQPYSNQPQHF. The CDR3 DNA sequence: TGTGCCAGTAGTTATGAACAACCGTATAGCAATCAGCCCCAGCATTTT.

The chain links TRBV15 to TRBJ1-4; D unresolved. V was clipped by 5 bases and J by 2 bases, with 9 bases between them. The CDR3 has 14 residues. The germline V gene encodes CDR1 LNHNV and CDR2 YYDKDF (reference sequence). The CDR3, as DNA: TGTGCCACCAGCCAGTACGGGACTAATGAAAAACTGTTTTTT. It specifies CATSQYGTNEKLFF.

This chain links TRBV28 with TRBJ2-5, with a tentative D call TRBD2 (5 bases). V was shortened by 3 bases and J by 2 bases, with 7 bases between the two germline ends. The CDR3 runs to 13 residues. Germline CDR1 and CDR2: MDHEN and SYDVKM. The CDR3 DNA follows: TGTGCCAGCAGTTTCGGGATACAAGAGACCCAGTACTTC. Translation gives CASSFGIQETQYF.

The V call is TRBV27, the J call TRBJ2-3; 9 bases map to TRBD2. The V gene end was trimmed by 10 bases and the J gene end by 3 bases; junction bases not matched to a gene: 11. The CDR3 totals 15 residues. The germline gives CDR1 MNHEY, CDR2 SMNVEV (reference sequence). As DNA, the CDR3 is TGTGCCACCGGGGGGGCGGGAGGGCGTACAGATACGCAGTATTTT. This sequence encodes CATGGAGGRTDTQYF.

As for this clone: At the DNA level, this CDR3 is encoded by other sequences in the same sample as well. This chain uses TRBV6-5 with TRBJ1-5; TRBD1 aligns across 7 bases. The CDR3 sequence is 13 residues long. The V gene end was trimmed by 5 bases and the J gene end by 7 bases; junction bases not matched to a gene: 5. Germline V lookup: CDR1 MNHEY, CDR2 SVGAGI. The CDR3 region is CASSRTGDQPQHF. CDR3 nucleotide sequence: TGTGCCAGCAGTCGCACAGGGGACCAGCCCCAGCATTTT.

The V call is TRBV6-5, the J call TRBJ1-5; 8 bases match TRBD1. The V gene's germline CDR1 is MNHEY and CDR2 SVGAGI. CDR3 length equals 15 residues. V shed 5 bases, J shed 5 bases, and the junction held 8 bases outside the gene matches. This CDR3 is CASSPRQGRDQPQHF. CDR3 bases: TGTGCCAGCAGTCCACGACAGGGGAGGGATCAGCCCCAGCATTTT.

The J gene is TRBJ1-1, the V gene TRBV12-5; 9 bases fit TRBD1. CDR3 length equals 13 residues. The germline V gene encodes CDR1 LGHNT and CDR2 FRNRAP. V was clipped by 7 bases and J by 8 bases; unmatched bases: 8. CDR3 loop: CASVWDRAEEAFF. The CDR3 nucleotides are TGTGCTAGTGTTTGGGACAGGGCGGAAGAAGCTTTCTTT.